This entry is about one T cell receptor beta chain. The antigen is unknown. The CDR3 length is 15 residues. Trimming cost V 6 bases and J 1 base, with 15 bases left between them. The germline V gene encodes CDR1 MNHEY and CDR2 SVGAGI. This record belongs to a study of cytomegalovirus exposure and HLA in healthy donors. Primers included in the PCR were 60 Vbeta and 13 Jbeta primers. Repertoires were generated with immunoSEQ multiplex PCR, while TCRdb's copy carries only in-frame clones and drops some. Of about 280,000 clones listed, 70% to 90% are singletons. General study results and limits: An assumption of roughly uniform sequencing depth across donors underlay the presence/absence analyses. A later analysis showed HLA-associated TCR beta chains outstripping equally common others in clonal expansion.

Specimen: PBMCs. This clonotype originated in a woman aged 18-30 years in good health and CMV-seronegative. The chain has TRBV6-5 and TRBJ1-1; a weak D match, TRBD1 (6 bases). CDR3 amino acids: CASSFGTSGNTEAFF. CDR3 DNA: TGTGCCAGCAGCTTTGGGACATCGGGGAACACTGAAGCTTTCTTT.